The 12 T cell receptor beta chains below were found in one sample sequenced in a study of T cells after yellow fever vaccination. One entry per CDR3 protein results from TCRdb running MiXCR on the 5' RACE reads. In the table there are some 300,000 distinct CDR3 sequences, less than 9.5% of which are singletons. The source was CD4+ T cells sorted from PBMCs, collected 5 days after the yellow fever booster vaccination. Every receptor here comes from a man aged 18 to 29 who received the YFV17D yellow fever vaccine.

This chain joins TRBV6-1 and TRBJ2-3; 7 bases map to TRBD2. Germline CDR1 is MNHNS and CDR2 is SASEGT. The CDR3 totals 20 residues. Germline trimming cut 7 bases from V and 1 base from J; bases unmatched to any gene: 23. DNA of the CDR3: TGTGCCAGCACCACTAGGGACTACTATTTCGCCTCGTCGGGCACAGATACGCAGTATTTT. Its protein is CASTTRDYYFASSGTDTQYF.

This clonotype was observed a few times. This CDR3 is CASSLGAHRGYEKLFF. The CDR3 DNA follows: TGTGCCAGCAGTTTGGGCGCTCATCGGGGATATGAAAAACTGTTTTTT. J is TRBJ1-4 and V is TRBV12-3 or TRBV12-4; no clear D. The CDR3 runs 16 residues. The V end was cut by 3 bases, the J end by 6 bases, with 17 bases between.

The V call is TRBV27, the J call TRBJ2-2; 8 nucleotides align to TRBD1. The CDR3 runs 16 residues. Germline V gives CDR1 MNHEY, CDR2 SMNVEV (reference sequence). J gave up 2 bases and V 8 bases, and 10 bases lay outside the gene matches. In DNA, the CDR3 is TGTGCCAGCTTCCCCAGGGGGCAGGAAAACACCGGGGAGCTGTTTTTT. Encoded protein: CASFPRGQENTGELFF.

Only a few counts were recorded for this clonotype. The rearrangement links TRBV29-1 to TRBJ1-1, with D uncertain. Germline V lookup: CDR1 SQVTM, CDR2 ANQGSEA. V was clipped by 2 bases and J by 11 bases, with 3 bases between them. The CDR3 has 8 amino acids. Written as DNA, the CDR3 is TGCAGCGTTGAATCGGCTTTCTTT. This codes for CSVESAFF.

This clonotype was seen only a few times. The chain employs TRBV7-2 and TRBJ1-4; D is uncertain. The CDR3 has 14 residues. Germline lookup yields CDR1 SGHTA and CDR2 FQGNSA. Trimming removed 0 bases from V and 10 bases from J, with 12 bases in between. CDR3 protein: CASSLAVPSPKLFF. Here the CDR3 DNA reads TGTGCCAGCAGCTTAGCGGTGCCTAGCCCAAAACTGTTTTTT.

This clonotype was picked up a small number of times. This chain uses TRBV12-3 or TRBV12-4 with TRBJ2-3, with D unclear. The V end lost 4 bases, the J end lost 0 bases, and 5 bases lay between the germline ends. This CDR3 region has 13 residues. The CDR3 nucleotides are TGTGCCAGCAGTTACACTAGCACAGATACGCAGTATTTT. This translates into CASSYTSTDTQYF.

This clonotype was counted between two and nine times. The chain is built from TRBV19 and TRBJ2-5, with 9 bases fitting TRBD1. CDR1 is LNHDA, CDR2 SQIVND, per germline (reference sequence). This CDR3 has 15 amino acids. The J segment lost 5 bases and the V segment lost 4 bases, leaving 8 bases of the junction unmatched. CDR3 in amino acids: CASSNTGGSGETQYF. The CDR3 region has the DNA TGTGCCAGTAGTAACACAGGGGGCTCAGGGGAGACCCAGTACTTC.

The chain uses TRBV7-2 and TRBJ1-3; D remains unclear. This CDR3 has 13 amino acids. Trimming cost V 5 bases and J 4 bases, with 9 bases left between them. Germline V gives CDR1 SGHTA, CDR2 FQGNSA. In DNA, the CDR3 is TGTGCCAGCAGCCCGAAAGGAGGAAACACCATATATTTT. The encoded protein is CASSPKGGNTIYF.

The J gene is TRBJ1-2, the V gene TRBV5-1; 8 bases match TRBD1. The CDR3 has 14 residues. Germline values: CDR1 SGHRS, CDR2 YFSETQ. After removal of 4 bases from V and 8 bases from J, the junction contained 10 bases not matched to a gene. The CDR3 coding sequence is TGCGCCAGCAGCCCGACTCGGACAGGGTTAGGCTACACCTTC. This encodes CASSPTRTGLGYTF.

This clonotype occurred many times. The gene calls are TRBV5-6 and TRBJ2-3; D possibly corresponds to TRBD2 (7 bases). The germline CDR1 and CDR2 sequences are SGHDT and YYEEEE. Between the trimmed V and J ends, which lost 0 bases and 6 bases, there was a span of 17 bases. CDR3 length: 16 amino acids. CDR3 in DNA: TGTGCCAGCAGCTTGGATCTTCCGGGGGGCAGGGATACGCAGTATTTT. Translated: CASSLDLPGGRDTQYF.

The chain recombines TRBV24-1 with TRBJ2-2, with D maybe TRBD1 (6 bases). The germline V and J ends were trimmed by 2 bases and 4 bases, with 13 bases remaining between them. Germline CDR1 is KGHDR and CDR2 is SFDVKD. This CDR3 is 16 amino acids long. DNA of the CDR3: TGTGCCACCAGTGATTACCCGGGCAGGGGCACCGGGGAGCTGTTTTTT. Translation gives CATSDYPGRGTGELFF.

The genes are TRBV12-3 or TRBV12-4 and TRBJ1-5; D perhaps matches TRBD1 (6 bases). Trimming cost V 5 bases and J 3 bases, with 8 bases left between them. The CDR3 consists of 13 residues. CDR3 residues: CASSTGNNQPQHF. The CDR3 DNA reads TGTGCCAGCAGTACAGGGAACAATCAGCCCCAGCATTTT.